Sequencing of this TCR beta chain was carried out in a study of identical twins. The authors used template switching to add a universal primer site and gave cDNA unique molecular identifiers. One entry per CDR3 protein results from TCRdb running MiXCR on the 5' RACE reads. The sample lists 650,000 to 800,000 distinct CDR3 sequences; 8.6% were seen once. Study-level points and caveats: Invariant T cells like MAIT and iNKT could partly confound the zero-insertion analyses. Out-of-frame alpha sequences shared between twins exhibited an excess of low generation probability.

Concerning this clonotype: The antigen is undetermined.

Germline V CDR1 and CDR2: DFQATT, SNEGSKA (reference sequence). The CDR3 is 13 amino acids. Trimming stripped 5 bases from V and 2 bases from J, with 12 bases between. These same data were also listed under a study on yellow fever vaccine responses in identical twins.

The TCR comes from a woman aged 18-29 years in good health. The sample was PBMCs. The chain carries TRBV20-1 and TRBJ1-2, with D possibly being TRBD1 (5 bases). In nucleotides, the CDR3 is TGCAGTGCTGAGAGGGCAGGGAACTATGGCTACACCTTC. It specifies CSAERAGNYGYTF.